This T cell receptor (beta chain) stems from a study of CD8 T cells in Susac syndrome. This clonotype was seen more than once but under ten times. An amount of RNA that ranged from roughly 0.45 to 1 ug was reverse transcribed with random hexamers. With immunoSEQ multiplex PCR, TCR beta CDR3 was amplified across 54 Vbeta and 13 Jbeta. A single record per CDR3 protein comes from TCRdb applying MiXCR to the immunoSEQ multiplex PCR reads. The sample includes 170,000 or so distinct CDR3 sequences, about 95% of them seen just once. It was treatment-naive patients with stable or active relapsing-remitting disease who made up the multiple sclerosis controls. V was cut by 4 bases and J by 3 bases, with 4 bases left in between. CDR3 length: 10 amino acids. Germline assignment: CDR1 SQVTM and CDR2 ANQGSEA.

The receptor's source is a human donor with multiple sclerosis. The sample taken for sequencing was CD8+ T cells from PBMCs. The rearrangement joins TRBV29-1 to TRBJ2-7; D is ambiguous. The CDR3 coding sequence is TGCAGCGTTGTTGTCTACGAGCAGTACTTC. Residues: CSVVVYEQYF.